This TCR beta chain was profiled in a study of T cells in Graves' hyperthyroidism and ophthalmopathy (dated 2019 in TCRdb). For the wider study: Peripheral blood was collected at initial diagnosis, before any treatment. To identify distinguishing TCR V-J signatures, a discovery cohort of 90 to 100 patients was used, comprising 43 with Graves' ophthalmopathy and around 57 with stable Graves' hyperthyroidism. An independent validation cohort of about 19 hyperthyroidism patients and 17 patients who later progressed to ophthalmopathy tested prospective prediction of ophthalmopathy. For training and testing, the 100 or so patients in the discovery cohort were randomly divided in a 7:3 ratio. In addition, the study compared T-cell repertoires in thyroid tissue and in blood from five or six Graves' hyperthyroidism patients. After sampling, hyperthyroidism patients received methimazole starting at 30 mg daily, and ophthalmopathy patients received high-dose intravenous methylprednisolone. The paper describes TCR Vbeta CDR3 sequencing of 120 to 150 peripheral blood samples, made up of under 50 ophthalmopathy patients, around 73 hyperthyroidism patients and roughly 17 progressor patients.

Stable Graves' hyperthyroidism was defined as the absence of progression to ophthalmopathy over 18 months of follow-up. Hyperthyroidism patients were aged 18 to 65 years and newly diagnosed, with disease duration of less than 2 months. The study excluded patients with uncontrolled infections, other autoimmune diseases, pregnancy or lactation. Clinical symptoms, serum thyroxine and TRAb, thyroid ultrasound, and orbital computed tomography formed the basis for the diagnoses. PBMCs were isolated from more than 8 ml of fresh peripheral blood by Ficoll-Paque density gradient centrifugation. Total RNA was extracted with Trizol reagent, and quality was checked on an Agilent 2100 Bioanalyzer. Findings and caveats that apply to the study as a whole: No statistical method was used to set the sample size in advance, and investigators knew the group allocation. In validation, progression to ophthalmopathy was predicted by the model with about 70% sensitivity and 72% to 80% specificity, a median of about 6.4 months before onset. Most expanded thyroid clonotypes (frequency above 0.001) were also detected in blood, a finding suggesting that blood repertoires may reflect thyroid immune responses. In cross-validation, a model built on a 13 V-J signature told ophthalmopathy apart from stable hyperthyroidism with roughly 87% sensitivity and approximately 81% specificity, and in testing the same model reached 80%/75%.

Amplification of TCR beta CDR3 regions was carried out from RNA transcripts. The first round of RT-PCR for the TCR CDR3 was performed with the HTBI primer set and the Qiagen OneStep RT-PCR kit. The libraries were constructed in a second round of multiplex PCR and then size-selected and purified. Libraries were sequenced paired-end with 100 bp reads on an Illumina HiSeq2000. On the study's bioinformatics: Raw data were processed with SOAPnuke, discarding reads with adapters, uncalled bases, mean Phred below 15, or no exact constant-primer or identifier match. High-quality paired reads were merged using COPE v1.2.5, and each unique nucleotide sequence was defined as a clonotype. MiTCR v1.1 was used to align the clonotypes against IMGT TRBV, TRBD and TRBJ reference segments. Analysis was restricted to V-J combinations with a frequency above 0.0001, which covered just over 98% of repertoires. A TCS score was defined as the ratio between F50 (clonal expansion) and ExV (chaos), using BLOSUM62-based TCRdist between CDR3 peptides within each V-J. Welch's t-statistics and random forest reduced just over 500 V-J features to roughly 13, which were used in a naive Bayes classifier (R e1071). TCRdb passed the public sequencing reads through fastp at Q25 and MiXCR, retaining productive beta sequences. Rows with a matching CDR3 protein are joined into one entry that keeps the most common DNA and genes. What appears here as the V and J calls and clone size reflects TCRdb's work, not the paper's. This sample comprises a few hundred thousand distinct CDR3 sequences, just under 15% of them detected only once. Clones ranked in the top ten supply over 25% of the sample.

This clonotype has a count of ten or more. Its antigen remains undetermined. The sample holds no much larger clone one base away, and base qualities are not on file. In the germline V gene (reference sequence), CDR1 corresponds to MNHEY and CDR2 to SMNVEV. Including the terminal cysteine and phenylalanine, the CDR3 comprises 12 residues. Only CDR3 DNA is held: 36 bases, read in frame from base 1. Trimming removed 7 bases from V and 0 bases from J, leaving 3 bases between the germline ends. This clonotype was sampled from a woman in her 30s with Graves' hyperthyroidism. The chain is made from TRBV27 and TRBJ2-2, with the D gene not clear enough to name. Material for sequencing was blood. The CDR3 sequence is CASKPNTGELFF. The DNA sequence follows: TGTGCCAGCAAGCCGAACACCGGGGAGCTGTTTTTT.